The T cell receptor beta chain under discussion was sequenced for a study of PD-1 blockade in classical Hodgkin lymphoma. Time point here: cycle 4 day 1 (C4D1), after five to seven weeks of nivolumab. All the patients suffered relapse after autologous stem cell transplantation, and brentuximab vedotin exposure differed. Data came from immunoSEQ multiplex PCR; TCRdb stores just in-frame clones and leaves some out. The repertoire consists of tens of thousands of clones, with approximately 94% occurring once and the leading ten covering approximately 8%. This clonotype originated in a human donor with classical Hodgkin lymphoma. The source was peripheral blood mononuclear cells (PBMCs), collected before the fourth cycle of nivolumab.

Written as DNA, the CDR3 is TGTGCCAGCTCGCAGACAGGCAACTATGGCTACACCTTC. It yields the protein CASSQTGNYGYTF. The chain recombines TRBV19 with TRBJ1-2; tentative D call: TRBD1 (6 bases). There are 13 residues in the CDR3. Germline CDR1 LNHDA, CDR2 SQIVND (reference sequence). V gave up 9 bases and J gave up 2 bases, with 13 bases separating them.